This TCR beta chain was found in a study of OX40 agonist ivuxolimab in advanced cancers. Whole-study context: Participants, 65% to 85% male, averaged roughly 59 years of age, ranging from roughly 20 to 80. Study-level results: There was clonal expansion of CD4+ and CD8+ blood T cells by week 6 at 0.1 to 3.0 mg/kg. Among expanded peripheral T cells, antigen specificity went undetermined.

V was clipped by 3 bases and J by 7 bases; unmatched bases: 6. From germline, CDR1 is SGDLS and CDR2 YYNGEE. The CDR3 length is 14 residues. Comment on this clone: Antigen: not known.

TCRdb's table, derived via immunoSEQ multiplex PCR, lists solely in-frame clones and lacks some. This table holds tens of thousands of clones, over 90% found once. This sequence originates from an adult with an advanced solid tumor such as melanoma, head and neck, liver or kidney cancer. Sequencing used CD4+ or CD8+ T cells sorted from blood, obtained in a trial of the OX40 agonist ivuxolimab. The J gene is TRBJ1-5, the V gene TRBV9; 8 positions agree with TRBD1. This chain's CDR3 is CASSASGGGQPQHF. The CDR3 bases are TGTGCCAGCAGCGCCTCAGGGGGCGGCCAGCCCCAGCATTTT.